The next 28 T cell receptor beta chains were all read from a single sample in a study of blood T cells in healthy people across ages. Through a sample-barcoded 5' primer and a J-beta primer mix, a second PCR was run for about 7 to 12 cycles. MiXCR, run by TCRdb on the 5' RACE reads, gives a single entry per CDR3 protein. The sample yields some 1.4 million distinct CDR3 sequences, approximately 38% seen once. The sample consisted of blood. Receptor source: a woman aged 18-29 years in good health.

This clonotype was counted a few times. The V and J genes are TRBV6-6 and TRBJ1-2; possibly TRBD1 for D (6 bases). The CDR3 covers 17 residues. V was clipped by 5 bases and J by 4 bases, with 23 bases between them. The V gene's germline CDR1 is MNHNY and CDR2 SVGAGI (reference sequence). The CDR3 protein is CASSQLTDGGRTYGYTF. CDR3 sequence (DNA): TGTGCCAGCAGTCAACTCACGGACGGGGGGCGGACCTATGGCTACACCTTC.

The V and J genes are TRBV5-1 and TRBJ2-1; unclear D gene. The germline gives CDR1 SGHRS, CDR2 YFSETQ. V was shortened by 2 bases and J by 8 bases, with 20 bases between the two germline ends. The CDR3 loop spans 16 amino acids. The CDR3 loop reads CASSLVVGGFPDEQFF. The CDR3 bases are TGCGCCAGCAGCTTAGTGGTGGGTGGCTTTCCGGATGAGCAGTTCTTC.

The chain employs TRBV6-6 and TRBJ2-7; D may match TRBD1 or TRBD2 (7 bases each). The CDR3 is 16 residues long. Per germline, CDR1 MNHNY and CDR2 SVGAGI (reference sequence). The V end was cut by 4 bases, the J end by 7 bases, with 23 bases between. CDR3 in DNA: TGTGCCAGCAGTTCCCAGCGGGACAGCTCCTACAATGAGCAGTACTTC. This codes for CASSSQRDSSYNEQYF.

This chain uses TRBV30 with TRBJ2-3; no definite D call. The CDR3 is 14 amino acids. CDR1 is GTSNPN, CDR2 SVGIG, per germline (reference sequence). Trimming left V 1 base short and J 0 bases short, with 8 bases between. The CDR3 sequence is CAWSEPPSTDTQYF. CDR3 nucleotides: TGTGCCTGGAGTGAGCCGCCTAGCACAGATACGCAGTATTTT.

This clonotype was observed a single time. V gene TRBV19 combines with J gene TRBJ1-1; D gene unclear. With 1 base removed from V and 7 bases from J, the gap between germline ends came to 4 bases. CDR3 size: 11 residues. Per germline, CDR1 LNHDA and CDR2 SQIVND (reference sequence). CDR3 DNA sequence: TGTGCCAGTAGTATAGGCATTGAAGCTTTCTTT. Translated, it gives CASSIGIEAFF.

This chain joins TRBV12-3 or TRBV12-4 and TRBJ2-3; the match to TRBD2 covers 8 bases. The CDR3 totals 17 residues. The junction had 12 bases not matched to a gene; V was cut back by 3 bases and J by 4 bases. The CDR3 sequence is CASSFTSGSSRADTQYF. The CDR3 region has the DNA TGTGCCAGCAGTTTTACTAGCGGATCCTCTAGAGCAGATACGCAGTATTTT.

J is TRBJ2-1 and V is TRBV15; the D gene is possibly TRBD2 (5 bases). CDR1 is LNHNV, CDR2 YYDKDF, per germline (reference sequence). V lost 1 base, J lost 7 bases, and 14 bases lay in between. CDR3 size: 15 residues. The DNA of the CDR3 is TGTGCCACCAGCAGAGGGGTCGACGACTATAATGAGCAGTTCTTC. It translates to CATSRGVDDYNEQFF.

A remark on this clonotype: Its ends do not fully match the called genes, so a read error is possible. The chain couples TRBV6-6 to TRBJ2-1, with 8 bases that match TRBD2. Looked up from germline, CDR1 is MNHNY and CDR2 is SVGAGI (reference sequence). The CDR3 runs to 17 residues. The CDR3, as DNA: TGTGCCGGCAGTTACACATTAGCGGGGAGCTCCTACAATGAGCAGTTCTTC. Translating gives CAGSYTLAGSSYNEQFF.

This chain joins TRBV6-1 and TRBJ2-5, with 7 positions matching TRBD1. The DNA end favors TRBJ2-7, so the J call may be wrong. Germline V lookup: CDR1 MNHNS, CDR2 SASEGT. CDR3 length equals 15 residues. CDR3 sequence: CASSEKRLGQAEQYF. CDR3 nucleotide sequence: TGTGCCAGCAGTGAAAAGAGGTTAGGACAGGCCGAGCAGTACTTC.

The CDR3 spells CASSDPLAGDTDTQYF. The DNA for the CDR3 is TGTGCCAGCAGTGACCCACTAGCGGGAGACACAGATACGCAGTATTTT. The V gene is TRBV6-1, the J gene TRBJ2-3; 11 nucleotides line up with TRBD2. CDR1 is MNHNS, CDR2 SASEGT, per germline. The CDR3 runs 16 residues. The J segment lost 2 bases and the V segment lost 3 bases, leaving 4 bases of the junction unmatched.

The chain recombines TRBV10-3 with TRBJ2-3; no definite D call. This CDR3 has 14 amino acids. V lost 8 bases, J lost 2 bases, and 14 bases lay in between. Germline V CDR1 and CDR2: ENHRY, SYGVKD. This CDR3 reads CAIEQNRATDTQYF. The DNA for the CDR3 is TGTGCCATCGAACAGAATAGAGCCACAGATACGCAGTATTTT.

This clonotype was detected a few times. This rearrangement joins TRBV5-6 to TRBJ2-5, with a weak D call TRBD1 (6 bases). Germline V gene sequence: CDR1 SGHDT, CDR2 YYEEEE. The CDR3 is 16 residues long. V was shortened by 4 bases and J by 3 bases, with 19 bases between the two germline ends. CDR3 residues: CASSPTRTGNEETQYF. CDR3 DNA: TGTGCCAGCAGCCCAACGAGAACAGGGAATGAAGAGACCCAGTACTTC.

The genes are TRBV13 and TRBJ1-2, with D possibly being TRBD1 (5 bases). Germline-derived CDR1 and CDR2 are PRHDT and FYEKMQ (reference sequence). This CDR3 region has 19 residues. Trimming removed 10 bases from V and 2 bases from J, with 32 bases in between. The CDR3 DNA sequence: TGTGCCATCAAACGCCTACCCGCGGGGAGGAAACAGGAGAACTATGGCTACACCTTC. As protein: CAIKRLPAGRKQENYGYTF.

This clonotype was seen a few times. The V gene is TRBV5-1, the J gene TRBJ2-1; 7 bases are a match to TRBD2. Germline V gene sequence: CDR1 SGHRS, CDR2 YFSETQ. The trim removed 2 bases at V and 8 bases at J, leaving 7 bases unmatched. CDR3 length: 14 amino acids. The CDR3 region has the DNA TGCGCCAGCAGCTTCGCGGGAGACGGGGATGAGCAGTTCTTC. It translates to CASSFAGDGDEQFF. Combining the CDR3 with reference TRBV5-1 and TRBJ2-1 gives the whole variable domain KAGVTQTPRYLIKTRGQQVTLSCSPISGHRSVSWYQQTPGQGLQFLFEYFSETQRNKGNFPGRFSGRQFSNSRSEMNVSTLELGDSALYLCASSFAGDGDEQFFGPGTRLTVL.

This chain joins TRBV20-1 and TRBJ1-5; no reliable D call. Trimming stripped 8 bases from V and 0 bases from J, with 11 bases between. This CDR3 contains 13 residues. CDR1 is DFQATT and CDR2 is SNEGSKA in the germline V gene (reference sequence). The CDR3 is CSPIENSNQPQHF. CDR3 coding DNA: TGCAGTCCCATTGAGAATAGCAATCAGCCCCAGCATTTT.

This clonotype has only a few counts. V and J are TRBV5-1 and TRBJ2-5, with TRBD2 matching over 7 bases. CDR1 and CDR2 (germline): SGHRS, YFSETQ. V lost 2 bases to trimming and J lost 2 bases; unmatched junction nucleotides: 12. CDR3 length equals 17 residues. The CDR3 region has the DNA TGCGCCAGCAGCTTTGCAGCGGGGAATACCAAACAAGAGACCCAGTACTTC. Protein product: CASSFAAGNTKQETQYF. The full variable domain, its missing parts supplied by reference TRBV5-1 and TRBJ2-5, is KAGVTQTPRYLIKTRGQQVTLSCSPISGHRSVSWYQQTPGQGLQFLFEYFSETQRNKGNFPGRFSGRQFSNSRSEMNVSTLELGDSALYLCASSFAAGNTKQETQYFGPGTRLLVL.

This clonotype was counted a few times. This chain links TRBV29-1 with TRBJ1-1; D is unresolved. The CDR3 consists of 14 residues. Trimming left V 0 bases short and J 2 bases short, with 10 bases between. Germline V gives CDR1 SQVTM, CDR2 ANQGSEA. This chain's CDR3 is CSVEEGQANTEAFF. The CDR3 DNA sequence: TGCAGCGTTGAAGAAGGGCAAGCCAACACTGAAGCTTTCTTT.

This clonotype was picked up one time. The junction and the germline gene differ at one end; a read error may be behind it. This rearrangement joins TRBV29-1 to TRBJ2-3, with 8 positions matching TRBD2. Germline CDR1 reads SQVTM; CDR2 reads ANQGSEA. This CDR3 has 16 residues. The CDR3 bases are TGCAGCGCTGAAAGCAGGGTAGCGGGAAACACAGATACGCAGTATTTT. Encoded protein: CSAESRVAGNTDTQYF.

This clonotype was counted a few times. The chain links TRBV27 to TRBJ1-6; maybe TRBD1 (5 bases). V lost 0 bases and J 10 bases, leaving 13 bases between the germline ends. Per germline, CDR1 MNHEY and CDR2 SMNVEV (reference sequence). The CDR3 covers 15 residues. CDR3 amino acids: CASSLSRGNTSPLHF. In DNA form, the CDR3 reads TGTGCCAGCAGTTTATCACGGGGGAATACCTCACCCCTCCACTTT.

This clonotype was counted between two and nine times. CDR3 nucleotide sequence: TGCGCCAGCAGCTTACCCTCGGGCAGGGGATCCGGCGTAGGCAATCAGCCCCAGCATTTT. Encoded protein: CASSLPSGRGSGVGNQPQHF. The genes are TRBV5-1 and TRBJ1-5, with D perhaps matching TRBD1 (6 bases). Per the germline V gene, CDR1 is SGHRS and CDR2 is YFSETQ. Trimming took off 2 bases at V and 2 bases at J, with 26 bases between the two ends. The CDR3 contains 20 residues.

The chain couples TRBV28 to TRBJ2-2, with 8 bases fitting TRBD1. Germline trimming cut 6 bases from V and 1 base from J; bases unmatched to any gene: 4. The CDR3 has 15 amino acids. In germline, CDR1 is MDHEN, CDR2 SYDVKM. CDR3 amino acids: CASRIDRGNTGELFF. The DNA of the CDR3 is TGTGCCAGCAGAATAGACAGGGGGAACACCGGGGAGCTGTTTTTT.

This clonotype was seen just once. The J gene is TRBJ2-4, the V gene TRBV5-5; TRBD2 matches 10 bases. From germline, CDR1 is SGHKS and CDR2 YYEKEE (reference sequence). The junction had 8 bases not matched to a gene; V was cut back by 2 bases and J by 9 bases. The CDR3 loop spans 15 amino acids. In nucleotides, the CDR3 is TGTGCCAGCAGCTTATATCCTAGCGGGAGCGGCATTCAGTACTTC. Its protein is CASSLYPSGSGIQYF. Together with reference TRBV5-5 and TRBJ2-4, the CDR3 gives the full variable domain: DAGVTQSPTHLIKTRGQQVTLRCSPISGHKSVSWYQQVLGQGPQFIFQYYEKEERGRGNFPDRFSARQFPNYSSELNVNALLLGDSALYLCASSLYPSGSGIQYFGAGTRLSVL.

The DNA for the CDR3 is TGTGCCAGCAGCCAACCAGAAGGGGGCGCGGAGACCCAGTACTTC. Its translation: CASSQPEGGAETQYF. This rearrangement joins TRBV16 to TRBJ2-5; TRBD1 matches 7 bases. The CDR3 covers 15 residues. Per the germline V gene, CDR1 is KGHSY and CDR2 is FQNENV. The V gene end was trimmed by 2 bases and the J gene end by 5 bases; junction bases not matched to a gene: 8.

Concerning this clonotype itself: Just one base apart from a much larger clone, this may be a read error. V is TRBV20-1 and J is TRBJ1-6; no reliable D call. This CDR3 has 12 amino acids. The V gene's germline CDR1 is DFQATT and CDR2 SNEGSKA (reference sequence). Trimming cost V 6 bases and J 11 bases, with 14 bases left between them. The CDR3 bases are TGCAGTGCCCGAGAGGCAGATCCACCCCTCCACTTT. This sequence encodes CSAREADPPLHF.

For the CDR3, the DNA is TGCGCCAGCAGCCAAGGTGTTGGCGAAGCTTTCTTT. Translating gives CASSQGVGEAFF. The rearrangement links TRBV4-1 to TRBJ1-1, with no clear D. Trimming shortened V by 1 base and J by 8 bases, and 8 bases separated the two germline ends. Looked up from germline, CDR1 is MGHRA and CDR2 is YSYEKL. The CDR3 extends over 12 amino acids.

V usage is TRBV11-2 and J usage is TRBJ2-7; D is unresolved. CDR3 size: 14 residues. Trimming stripped 7 bases from V and 2 bases from J, with 15 bases between. Germline CDR1 reads SGHAT; CDR2 reads FQNNGV. The chain's CDR3 is CASTKNDGPYEQYF. DNA for the CDR3: TGTGCCAGCACCAAGAACGACGGTCCCTACGAGCAGTACTTC.

This clonotype was observed a few times. The V gene is TRBV27, the J gene TRBJ2-1; no clear D gene. In germline, CDR1 is MNHEY, CDR2 SMNVEV (reference sequence). The length of the CDR3 is 13 residues. The V gene lost 3 bases and the J gene lost 3 bases, with 6 bases spanning the gap. CDR3 amino acids: CASSFLDYNEQFF. Written as DNA, the CDR3 is TGTGCCAGCAGTTTCTTGGACTACAATGAGCAGTTCTTC.

This chain uses TRBV11-3 with TRBJ2-3, with 16 bases matching TRBD2. CDR1 and CDR2 from the germline V gene are SGHNT and YENEEA. Germline trimming cut 5 bases from V and 4 bases from J; bases unmatched to any gene: 12. The CDR3 covers 19 residues. CDR3 in DNA: TGTGCCAGCAGCCCCCGTCCCGGGACTAGCGGGGGGGCTTCAGATACGCAGTATTTT. It is translated as CASSPRPGTSGGASDTQYF.